This T cell receptor beta chain derives from a study of T cell therapy after organ transplantation. Across the whole study: T cells were expanded approximately 15 days with 30 CMV class I/II epitopes. Study results and limitations: Reconstitution after therapy seemingly combined transferred and product-undetected endogenous clonotypes.

Remarks on this clone: Its specificity is not known.

The CDR3 is 19 residues long. The ends were cut back, 1 base at V and 8 bases at J, with 27 bases in the middle. Germline assignment: CDR1 LNHDA and CDR2 SQIVND (reference sequence). These patients had received solid-organ transplants and had drug-resistant or recurrent cytomegalovirus. The assay was immunoSEQ multiplex PCR, and TCRdb's table has in-frame clones only and misses some. The top ten clones hold over 3% of a sample with roughly 48,000 clones, about 94% of them seen once. V gene TRBV19 combines with J gene TRBJ1-5; D possibly corresponds to TRBD1 (5 bases). This specimen consisted of CD8+ T cells from blood, obtained before autologous CMV-specific T cell therapy. This TCR came from a human patient who had received a solid organ transplant and had CMV disease. The CDR3: CASSIGAGTTGPIMKPQHF. The CDR3 coding sequence is TGTGCCAGTAGTATAGGGGCCGGGACCACGGGCCCTATTATGAAGCCCCAGCATTTT.